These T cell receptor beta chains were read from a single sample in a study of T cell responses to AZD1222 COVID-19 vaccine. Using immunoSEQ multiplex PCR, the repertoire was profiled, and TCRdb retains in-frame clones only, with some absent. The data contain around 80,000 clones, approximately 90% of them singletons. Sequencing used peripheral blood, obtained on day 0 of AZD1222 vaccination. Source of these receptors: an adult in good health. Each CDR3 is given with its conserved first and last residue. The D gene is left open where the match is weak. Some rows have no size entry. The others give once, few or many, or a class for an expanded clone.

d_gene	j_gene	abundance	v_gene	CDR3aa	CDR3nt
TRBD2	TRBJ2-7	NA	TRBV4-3	CASSQGLAGDSYEQYF	TGCGCCAGCAGCCAAGGACTAGCGGGGGATTCCTACGAGCAGTACTTC
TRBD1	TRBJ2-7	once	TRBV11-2	CASSLVQGIYEQYF	TGTGCCAGCAGCTTGGTACAGGGGATCTACGAGCAGTACTTC
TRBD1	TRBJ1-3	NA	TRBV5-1	CASSPDRAGNTIYF	TGCGCCAGCAGCCCGGACAGGGCTGGAAACACCATATATTTT
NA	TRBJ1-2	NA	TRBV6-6	CASSCPGGGNYGYTF	TGTGCCAGCAGTTGCCCGGGGGGGGGAAACTATGGCTACACCTTC
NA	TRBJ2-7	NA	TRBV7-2	CASSTRTGSYEQYF	TGTGCCAGCAGTACGAGAACAGGTTCCTACGAGCAGTACTTC
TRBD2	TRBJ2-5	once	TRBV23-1	CASSQSAGLAGGHVETQYF	TGCGCCAGCAGCCAGAGTGCGGGACTAGCGGGGGGGCATGTTGAGACCCAGTACTTC
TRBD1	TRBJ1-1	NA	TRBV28	CASSKQGGNTEAFF	TGTGCCAGCAGCAAACAGGGGGGGAACACTGAAGCTTTCTTT
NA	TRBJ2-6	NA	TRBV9	CASRGPGANVLTF	TGTGCCAGCCGGGGGCCGGGGGCCAACGTCCTGACTTTC
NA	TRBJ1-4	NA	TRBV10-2	CASSEPRVNEKLFF	TGCGCCAGCAGTGAACCACGGGTTAATGAAAAACTGTTTTTT
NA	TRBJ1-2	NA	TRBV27	CATGGRGYYGYTF	TGTGCCACCGGGGGACGAGGCTACTATGGCTACACCTTC
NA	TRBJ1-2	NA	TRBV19	CASSLRQDNYGYTF	TGTGCCAGTAGTCTTAGACAGGACAACTATGGCTACACCTTC
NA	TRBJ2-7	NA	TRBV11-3	CASSLDPGPYEQYF	TGTGCCAGCAGCTTAGACCCGGGGCCCTACGAGCAGTACTTC
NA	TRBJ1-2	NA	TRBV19	CASSSYTGGVYGYTF	TGTGCCAGTAGTTCGTACACAGGAGGGGTCTATGGCTACACCTTC
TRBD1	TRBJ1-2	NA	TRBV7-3	CASSPGQGEGYTF	TGTGCCAGCAGCCCCGGACAGGGGGAAGGCTACACCTTC
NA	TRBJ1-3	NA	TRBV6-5	CASGEMGRSGNTIYF	TGTGCCAGTGGAGAAATGGGCAGGTCTGGAAACACCATATATTTT
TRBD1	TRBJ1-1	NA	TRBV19	CASSETGENTEAFF	TGTGCCAGTAGTGAGACAGGGGAGAACACTGAAGCTTTCTTT
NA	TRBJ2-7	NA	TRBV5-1	CASSLPDSYEQYF	TGCGCCAGCAGCCTCCCAGACTCCTACGAGCAGTACTTC
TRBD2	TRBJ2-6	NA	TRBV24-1	CATSDSRGGTSGANVLTF	TGTGCCACCAGTGATTCGCGGGGGGGGACCTCTGGGGCCAACGTCCTGACTTTC
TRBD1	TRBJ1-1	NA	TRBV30	CAWSPTGTPQNTEAFF	TGTGCCTGGAGTCCGACAGGGACTCCGCAGAACACTGAAGCTTTCTTT
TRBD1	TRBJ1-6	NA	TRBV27	CASSSKTGTGDSPLHF	TGTGCCAGCAGTTCTAAAACCGGGACAGGGGACTCACCCCTCCACTTT
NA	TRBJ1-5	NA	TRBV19	CASSRGPLGARPQHF	TGTGCCAGTAGTAGGGGGCCCTTAGGGGCGAGGCCCCAGCATTTT
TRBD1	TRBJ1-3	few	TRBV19	CASSILPGQGSVTIYF	TGTGCCAGTAGTATCCTACCGGGACAGGGGTCCGTCACCATATATTTT
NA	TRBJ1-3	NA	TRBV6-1	CASSEAQNTGNTIYF	TGTGCCAGCAGTGAAGCCCAGAATACGGGAAACACCATATATTTT
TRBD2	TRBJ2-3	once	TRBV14	CASSPPGGYRTDTQYF	TGTGCCAGCAGCCCCCCGGGGGGGTATCGCACAGATACGCAGTATTTT
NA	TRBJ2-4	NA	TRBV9	CASSPHQGGKYF	TGTGCCAGCAGCCCACACCAGGGGGGAAAGTACTTC
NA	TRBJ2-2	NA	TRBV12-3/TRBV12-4	CASSRGELFF	TGTGCCAGCAGTCGCGGGGAGCTGTTTTTT
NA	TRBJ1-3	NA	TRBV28	CASSLRVTSGNTIYF	TGTGCCAGCAGTTTAAGGGTGACCTCTGGAAACACCATATATTTT
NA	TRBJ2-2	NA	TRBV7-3	CASSLTSANTGELFF	TGTGCCAGCAGCTTAACGTCAGCGAACACCGGGGAGCTGTTTTTT
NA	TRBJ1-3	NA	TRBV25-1	CASRLGGGNTIYF	TGTGCCAGCAGACTGGGGGGTGGAAACACCATATATTTT
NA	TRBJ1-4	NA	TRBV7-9	CASSRSGGGEKLFF	TGTGCCAGCAGCCGCTCAGGCGGGGGTGAAAAACTGTTTTTT
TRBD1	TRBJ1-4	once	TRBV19	CASSVGQGASEKLFF	TGTGCCAGTAGTGTCGGACAGGGGGCGAGTGAAAAACTGTTTTTT